The 27 T cell receptor beta chains below were found in one sample sequenced in a study of T cell responses to AZD1222 COVID-19 vaccine. Clones were sequenced by immunoSEQ multiplex PCR, and TCRdb holds only the in-frame ones, with some missing. Of about 180,000 clones in the sample, over 90% were seen once. The sequenced sample was peripheral blood, obtained 28 days after the second AZD1222 dose. Every receptor here comes from an adult who received the AZD1222 COVID-19 vaccine.

The chain couples TRBV3-1 (or the pseudogene TRBV3-2) to TRBJ1-1, with D hard to call. The V gene lost 6 bases and the J gene lost 1 base, with 6 bases spanning the gap. This CDR3 contains 12 residues. Germline CDR1 and CDR2: LGHDT and YNNKEL (reference sequence). The CDR3 loop reads CASRNTNTEAFF. CDR3 sequence (DNA): TGTGCCAGCAGAAATACGAACACTGAAGCTTTCTTT.

The chain carries TRBV11-3 and TRBJ2-1; D remains unclear. Germline loops: CDR1 SGHNT, CDR2 YENEEA. Trimming pared 1 base from V and 0 bases from J, leaving 13 bases between. The CDR3 extends over 17 amino acids. The CDR3 coding sequence is TGTGCCAGCAGCTTAGGAAGAGGTACGAGCTCCTACAATGAGCAGTTCTTC. It codes for CASSLGRGTSSYNEQFF.

The V and J genes are TRBV5-4 and TRBJ2-1; 8 bases map to TRBD2. The CDR3 covers 15 residues. The junction had 11 bases not matched to a gene; V was cut back by 4 bases and J by 8 bases. Germline CDR1 reads SGHNT; CDR2 reads YYREEE (reference sequence). The CDR3, as DNA: TGTGCCAGCAGCCAGCAAGCGGGAGAGGCGGATGAGCAGTTCTTC. Its protein product is CASSQQAGEADEQFF.

This rearrangement joins TRBV5-8 to TRBJ2-3; D is possibly TRBD2 (6 bases). Germline CDR1 SGHTS, CDR2 YDEGEE. The CDR3 spans 15 residues. Between the trimmed V and J ends, which lost 4 bases and 3 bases, there was a span of 15 bases. The DNA for the CDR3 is TGTGCCAGCAGCCAGGGACTCGGGGAGACAGATACGCAGTATTTT. Translation gives CASSQGLGETDTQYF.

The gene calls are TRBV2 and TRBJ2-7; 7 bases align to TRBD2. V gave up 7 bases and J gave up 0 bases; unmatched junction bases: 12. Germline V gene sequence: CDR1 SNHLY, CDR2 FYNNEI. This CDR3 comprises 16 residues. The CDR3 loop reads CASIPPGGQGSYEQYF. The CDR3 bases are TGTGCCAGCATACCACCGGGAGGCCAAGGCTCCTACGAGCAGTACTTC.

This chain links TRBV15 with TRBJ1-4, with a tentative D call TRBD1 (5 bases). Germline CDR1 is LNHNV and CDR2 is YYDKDF (reference sequence). This CDR3 is 15 amino acids long. The V end was cut by 0 bases, the J end by 8 bases, with 13 bases between. The CDR3 sequence: CATSRDPAGREKLFF. CDR3 DNA: TGTGCCACCAGCAGAGATCCCGCAGGGCGCGAAAAACTGTTTTTT.

The rearrangement uses TRBV3-1 (or the pseudogene TRBV3-2) and TRBJ1-1; 10 bases line up with TRBD1. In germline, CDR1 is LGHDT, CDR2 YNNKEL (reference sequence). With V trimmed by 2 bases and J by 10 bases, 7 bases remained unmatched. This CDR3 has 14 amino acids. As DNA, the CDR3 is TGTGCCAGCAGCCAAAGACAGGGGGCGGGTGGAGCTTTCTTT. This translates into CASSQRQGAGGAFF.

The rearrangement joins TRBV19 to TRBJ2-7; no definite D call. The V end was cut by 7 bases, the J end by 2 bases, with 15 bases between. CDR3 length equals 14 residues. Germline V CDR1 and CDR2: LNHDA, SQIVND (reference sequence). The CDR3 loop reads CASTTNLPTYEQYF. Written as DNA, the CDR3 is TGTGCCAGTACAACGAATTTGCCGACCTACGAGCAGTACTTC.

The rearrangement joins TRBV7-2 to TRBJ1-5; possible D gene TRBD1, 5 bases. CDR3 length equals 15 residues. Deletions cut 5 bases from V and 0 bases from J, with 11 bases between. CDR1 is SGHTA and CDR2 is FQGNSA in the germline V gene. In DNA form, the CDR3 reads TGTGCCAGCAGCGATCAGGGCTATAGCAATCAGCCCCAGCATTTT. Protein product: CASSDQGYSNQPQHF.

The chain is built from TRBV5-6 and TRBJ1-2, with 11 bases identical to TRBD1. Trimming took 3 bases from V and 0 from J; bases not matched to a gene: 13. From germline, CDR1 is SGHDT and CDR2 YYEEEE. The CDR3 totals 19 residues. CDR3: CASSSPAPGQGATNYGYTF. CDR3 nucleotide sequence: TGTGCCAGCAGCTCCCCCGCCCCCGGACAGGGGGCTACTAACTATGGCTACACCTTC.

The J gene is TRBJ2-5, the V gene TRBV12-3 or TRBV12-4; D unclear. The CDR3 extends over 12 amino acids. Trimming stripped 3 bases from V and 2 bases from J, with 4 bases between. This chain's CDR3 is CASSFLQETQYF. CDR3 in DNA: TGTGCCAGCAGTTTCTTACAAGAGACCCAGTACTTC.

The chain recombines TRBV9 with TRBJ2-7; 9 bases are shared with TRBD2. This CDR3 comprises 16 residues. CDR1 is SGDLS, CDR2 YYNGEE, per germline. J lost 1 base, V lost 0 bases, and 5 bases had no gene match. CDR3 bases: TGTGCCAGCAGCGTAGTAGCGGGAGCATCGTCCTACGAGCAGTACTTC. Its translation: CASSVVAGASSYEQYF.

The rearrangement joins TRBV18 to TRBJ1-2; 11 bases map to TRBD1. The junction had 6 bases not matched to a gene; V was cut back by 4 bases and J by 8 bases. CDR1 is KGHSH, CDR2 LQKENI, per germline. CDR3 length: 14 amino acids. The CDR3 reads CASSQGQGADGYTF. The CDR3 DNA reads TGTGCCAGCTCACAAGGACAGGGGGCGGACGGCTACACCTTC.

This sequence joins TRBV4-1 and TRBJ2-5; TRBD2 matches 8 bases. The trim removed 1 base at V and 7 bases at J, leaving 14 bases unmatched. The length of the CDR3 is 17 residues. From germline, CDR1 is MGHRA and CDR2 YSYEKL. The CDR3 here is CASSQGGAAGGATTQYF. CDR3 in DNA: TGCGCCAGCAGCCAAGGAGGGGCGGCGGGGGGCGCTACGACCCAGTACTTC.

The J gene is TRBJ1-2, the V gene TRBV12-5; D is ambiguous. This CDR3 region has 14 residues. Between the trimmed V and J ends, which lost 2 bases and 4 bases, there was a span of 11 bases. Germline V lookup: CDR1 LGHNT, CDR2 FRNRAP. This chain's CDR3 is CASGLQVPSYGYTF. CDR3 coding DNA: TGTGCTAGTGGTTTGCAGGTTCCTAGCTATGGCTACACCTTC.

The gene calls are TRBV5-1 and TRBJ2-1; TRBD1 aligns across 7 bases. The CDR3 sequence is 15 residues long. From germline, CDR1 is SGHRS and CDR2 YFSETQ. The V segment lost 5 bases and the J segment 9 bases; nucleotides outside the gene matches: 14. The DNA of the CDR3 is TGCGCCAGCAGGTTAGGGACAGACCTCTCGGTTGAGCAGTTCTTC. Translated, it gives CASRLGTDLSVEQFF.

The chain is built from TRBV11-3 and TRBJ2-7, with unresolved D. There are 16 residues in the CDR3. The V and J ends lost 2 bases and 0 bases respectively, with 14 bases between them. CDR1 is SGHNT and CDR2 is YENEEA in the germline V gene. The CDR3: CASSLLRGRRSYEQYF. The CDR3 DNA reads TGTGCCAGCAGCTTATTAAGAGGCAGACGCTCCTACGAGCAGTACTTC. Looking up the rest from reference TRBV11-3 and TRBJ2-7 gives the full variable domain: EAGVVQSPRYKIIEKKQPVAFWCNPISGHNTLYWYLQNLGQGPELLIRYENEEAVDDSQLPKDRFSAERLKGVDSTLKIQPAELGDSAVYLCASSLLRGRRSYEQYFGPGTRLTVT.

The V call is TRBV28, the J call TRBJ1-6; 8 bases match TRBD1. CDR3 length equals 15 residues. V lost 5 bases to trimming and J lost 3 bases; unmatched junction nucleotides: 3. The germline V gene has CDR1 MDHEN and CDR2 SYDVKM. In nucleotides, the CDR3 is TGTGCCAGCAGTGACGGACAGGGCTATAATTCACCCCTCCACTTT. It yields the protein CASSDGQGYNSPLHF.

CDR3 coding DNA: TGTGCCAGCAGCGGACTCCCGGGGAACACCGGGGAGCTGTTTTTT. Its protein product is CASSGLPGNTGELFF. V is TRBV5-6 and J is TRBJ2-2, with D perhaps matching TRBD2 (5 bases). Germline CDR1 is SGHDT and CDR2 is YYEEEE. The CDR3 has 15 amino acids. With 4 bases removed from V and 1 base from J, the gap between germline ends came to 11 bases.

This clone was recorded at least ten times. The chain couples TRBV11-2 to TRBJ2-7; a possible D gene is TRBD1 (5 bases). With 2 bases removed from V and 4 bases from J, the gap between germline ends came to 15 bases. Germline values: CDR1 SGHAT, CDR2 FQNNGV. CDR3 size: 15 residues. CDR3 amino acids: CASSLSRGTVYEQYF. The CDR3 DNA reads as TGTGCCAGCAGCTTATCAAGGGGAACAGTTTACGAGCAGTACTTC. Using reference TRBV11-2 and TRBJ2-7 for the parts outside the CDR3, the full variable domain is EAGVAQSPRYKIIEKRQSVAFWCNPISGHATLYWYQQILGQGPKLLIQFQNNGVVDDSQLPKDRFSAERLKGVDSTLKIQPAKLEDSAVYLCASSLSRGTVYEQYFGPGTRLTVT.

This clone showed up just once. Its ends do not fully match the called genes, so a read error is possible. This chain uses TRBV6-5 with TRBJ1-2, with a possible D match to TRBD1 (6 bases). The CDR3 spans 13 residues. Germline CDR1 and CDR2: MNHEY and SVGAGI. The CDR3 sequence: CASNVAEQQGSVF. The CDR3 nucleotides read TGTGCCAGCAACGTGGCGGAACAACAGGGCTCCGTATTC.

This chain joins TRBV4-3 and TRBJ2-1; TRBD2 aligns across 11 bases. Looked up from germline, CDR1 is LGHNA and CDR2 is YSLEER. The CDR3 spans 18 residues. The V gene end was trimmed by 0 bases and the J gene end by 8 bases; junction bases not matched to a gene: 12. As DNA, the CDR3 is TGCGCCAGCAGCCAAGACCCCTTTCTAGCGGGGGGTAGGGATGAGCAGTTCTTC. This encodes CASSQDPFLAGGRDEQFF.

This chain connects TRBV28 to TRBJ1-2, with D perhaps matching TRBD1 (5 bases). The CDR3 runs to 14 residues. Trimming took off 5 bases at V and 4 bases at J, with 14 bases between the two ends. Germline V gives CDR1 MDHEN, CDR2 SYDVKM. CDR3 loop: CASSPNGGSYGYTF. CDR3 nucleotides: TGTGCCAGCAGTCCCAATGGGGGTAGCTATGGCTACACCTTC.

The rearrangement links TRBV12-1 to TRBJ1-5. TRBV12-1 constitutes a pseudogene. The CDR3 length is 15 residues. This CDR3 is CASSRDGPSNQPQHF. CDR3 in DNA: TGTGCCAGCAGCCGGGACGGACCTAGCAATCAGCCCCAGCATTTT.

The rearrangement joins TRBV4-1 to TRBJ2-6, with D possibly being TRBD1 (6 bases). The V gene lost 3 bases and the J gene lost 0 bases, with 24 bases spanning the gap. The CDR3 is made up of 21 amino acids. Germline values: CDR1 MGHRA, CDR2 YSYEKL. The CDR3 DNA reads TGCGCCAGCAGCCATCACCCTCTTGACAGGCTTGCATCCTCTGGGGCCAACGTCCTGACTTTC. Its translation: CASSHHPLDRLASSGANVLTF.

The V and J genes are TRBV9 and TRBJ2-5; either TRBD1 or TRBD2 may supply D (5 bases each). This CDR3 spans 14 amino acids. Per the germline V gene, CDR1 is SGDLS and CDR2 is YYNGEE. V was clipped by 3 bases and J by 5 bases, with 14 bases between them. The CDR3 reads CASSGGTLYETQYF. Here the CDR3 DNA reads TGTGCCAGCAGCGGGGGGACGTTATACGAGACCCAGTACTTC.

The genes are TRBV19 and TRBJ1-2, with no clear D. In germline, CDR1 is LNHDA, CDR2 SQIVND (reference sequence). The CDR3 covers 16 residues. Trimming shortened V by 3 bases and J by 2 bases, and 16 bases separated the two germline ends. CDR3 sequence reads: CASSMLARRPNYGYTF. The DNA of the CDR3 is TGTGCCAGTAGTATGTTGGCGAGACGACCCAACTATGGCTACACCTTC.